This T cell receptor beta chain was identified in a study of blood T cell repertoires in COVID-19. The CDR3 covers 16 residues. Germline lookup yields CDR1 LGHNA and CDR2 YSLEER. V lost 3 bases and J lost 1, with 13 bases in between. Data came from immunoSEQ multiplex PCR; TCRdb stores just in-frame clones and leaves some out. Here the sample spans more than 85,000 clones, about 85% being singletons. Patients from Seattle were sampled longitudinally, starting during active infection. This chain joins TRBV4-3 and TRBJ1-5, with D unresolved. This TCR was sampled from a woman aged 50 to 65 with COVID-19, enrolled during active disease. Sequenced: peripheral blood. Here the CDR3 reads CASSHEQSSSNQPQHF. The CDR3 DNA reads as TGCGCCAGCAGCCATGAACAGTCTTCCAGCAATCAGCCCCAGCATTTT.